This T cell receptor (beta chain) was obtained from a study of Tregs in tolerant kidney transplant recipients. Profiling relied on immunoSEQ multiplex PCR, and the TCRdb table lists in-frame clones only, not all of them. The sample gives just under 65,000 clones, more than 95% of which show up once; 0.34% is in the top ten. The CDR3 is made up of 14 amino acids. Per germline, CDR1 MNHEY and CDR2 SMNVEV (reference sequence). V dropped 3 bases and J dropped 8; count of bases not matched to a gene: 9. The rearrangement joins TRBV27 to TRBJ1-2, with 7 bases identical to TRBD1. The specimen comprised Tregs from blood, sampled before the transplant. This clonotype originated in a human donor who received a combined kidney and bone marrow transplant. In DNA, the CDR3 is TGTGCCAGCAGTTTTCGACAGGGAGTCGAGGGCTACACCTTC. Its protein product is CASSFRQGVEGYTF.